The sequence of this TCR beta chain was determined in a study of blood T cell repertoires in COVID-19. Study in general: COVID-19 samples from acute and convalescent phases originated in the United States, Italy and Spain. T cells, B-cell-depleted T cells, or PBMCs provided the cDNA or gDNA that served as material.

In the original analysis: Amplified reference gene primers provided the basis for estimating nucleated cell counts. Generated by immunoSEQ multiplex PCR, the TCRdb table keeps only in-frame clones and is missing some. The DNA gave D and trimming, while V, J and clone size come from that table. In the table there are about 160,000 clones, less than 85% of which are singletons. V lost 0 bases to trimming and J lost 7 bases; unmatched junction nucleotides: 8. The CDR3 has 16 amino acids. Per the germline V gene, CDR1 is SEHNR and CDR2 is FQNEAQ (reference sequence). The receptor was derived from a human donor with acute or convalescent COVID-19. The donor label of this sample is uncertain. This rearrangement joins TRBV7-9 to TRBJ1-4, with 7 nucleotides matching TRBD1. Sequenced sample: peripheral blood. The CDR3 DNA is TGTGCCAGCAGCTTAGCGGGTAGGGGGCGAGTTGAAAAACTGTTTTTT. Protein: CASSLAGRGRVEKLFF.